What follows are 10 T cell receptor beta chains derived from one specimen sequenced in a study of T cell responses to AZD1222 COVID-19 vaccine. Method: immunoSEQ multiplex PCR; TCRdb's copy keeps in-frame clones and lacks some. Of more than 150,000 clones in the sample, 85% to 95% are singletons; the top ten hold 1.5% to 2%. The sample was peripheral blood, taken 28 days after the second AZD1222 dose. These receptors all stem from an adult who received the AZD1222 COVID-19 vaccine.

The rearrangement links TRBV15 to TRBJ2-6, with 9 bases identical to TRBD1. Germline trimming cut 4 bases from V and 0 bases from J; bases unmatched to any gene: 4. Germline CDR1 is LNHNV and CDR2 is YYDKDF (reference sequence). The CDR3 has 17 residues. The CDR3: CATSTGQGTSGANVLTF. Written as DNA, the CDR3 is TGTGCCACCAGCACGGGACAGGGTACCTCTGGGGCCAACGTCCTGACTTTC.

The chain recombines TRBV6-4 with TRBJ2-3; D is unresolved. V lost 2 bases to trimming and J lost 2 bases, with 5 bases between them. The CDR3 totals 13 residues. Germline CDR1 and CDR2: MRHNA and SNTAGT. The CDR3 spells CASSDRITDTQYF. CDR3 in DNA: TGTGCCAGCAGTGACAGGATCACAGATACGCAGTATTTT.

V and J are TRBV3-1 (or the pseudogene TRBV3-2) and TRBJ1-3; D is ambiguous. The CDR3 extends over 15 amino acids. CDR1 and CDR2 from the germline V gene are LGHDT and YNNKEL (reference sequence). Trimming removed 2 bases from V and 1 base from J, with 9 bases in between. The CDR3 region has the DNA TGTGCCAGCAGCCAAATTAGGAGATCTGGAAACACCATATATTTT. Its translation is CASSQIRRSGNTIYF.

This sequence joins TRBV5-4 and TRBJ1-2, with D possibly matching TRBD1 (5 bases). The CDR3 sequence is 13 residues long. V gave up 3 bases and J gave up 1 base, with 7 bases separating them. Germline assignment: CDR1 SGHNT and CDR2 YYREEE (reference sequence). The CDR3 DNA sequence: TGTGCCAGCAGCTCCGGACATAACTATGGCTACACCTTC. Protein sequence: CASSSGHNYGYTF.

The V and J genes are TRBV4-1 and TRBJ1-2, with TRBD1 identical over 7 bases. The CDR3 has 15 residues. The V segment lost 1 base and the J segment 7 bases; nucleotides outside the gene matches: 9. Germline V gene sequence: CDR1 MGHRA, CDR2 YSYEKL. For the CDR3, the DNA is TGCGCCAGCAGCCAAGGGACAGGACATCAGTTTGGCTACACCTTC. Its translation: CASSQGTGHQFGYTF.

This rearrangement joins TRBV5-4 to TRBJ2-2; D is perhaps TRBD2 (6 bases). Trimming left V 2 bases short and J 1 base short, with 12 bases between. Germline V CDR1 and CDR2: SGHNT, YYREEE (reference sequence). This CDR3 has 16 residues. The CDR3 loop is CASSFGGQGNTGELFF. The CDR3 nucleotides read TGTGCCAGCAGCTTTGGAGGGCAGGGGAACACCGGGGAGCTGTTTTTT.

This chain uses TRBV6-6 with TRBJ2-3; the match to TRBD2 covers 10 bases. CDR1 MNHNY and CDR2 SVGAGI come from the germline V gene (reference sequence). The CDR3 spans 15 residues. V shed 5 bases, J shed 6 bases, and the junction held 8 bases outside the gene matches. CDR3 protein: CASSRAGGLSDTQYF. The DNA for the CDR3 is TGTGCCAGCAGTCGAGCGGGAGGGTTAAGCGATACGCAGTATTTT.

The rearrangement links TRBV3-1 (or the pseudogene TRBV3-2) to TRBJ1-1, with no clear D. Germline V gene sequence: CDR1 LGHDT, CDR2 YNNKEL (reference sequence). The CDR3 totals 13 residues. V shed 4 bases and J shed 0 bases, with 6 bases lying between them. The CDR3 sequence: CASSRRVNTEAFF. DNA of the CDR3: TGTGCCAGCAGCCGACGGGTGAACACTGAAGCTTTCTTT.

This rearrangement joins TRBV2 to TRBJ1-4; D is uncertain. There are 15 residues in the CDR3. CDR1 is SNHLY and CDR2 is FYNNEI in the germline V gene. Trimming pared 7 bases from V and 3 bases from J, leaving 15 bases between. The CDR3 coding sequence is TGTGCCAGCACCCGTAGGGAGGCGGCTAATGAAAAACTGTTTTTT. It is translated as CASTRREAANEKLFF.

This clone was observed a single time. The chain couples TRBV6-5 to TRBJ2-5, with D perhaps TRBD1 or TRBD2 (5 bases each). V shed 5 bases and J shed 7 bases, with 17 bases lying between them. Per germline, CDR1 MNHEY and CDR2 SVGAGI. The CDR3 is made up of 14 amino acids. Here the CDR3 DNA reads TGTGCCAGCAGTATAAATTGGGACCGGGGGACCCAGTACTTC. This encodes CASSINWDRGTQYF.